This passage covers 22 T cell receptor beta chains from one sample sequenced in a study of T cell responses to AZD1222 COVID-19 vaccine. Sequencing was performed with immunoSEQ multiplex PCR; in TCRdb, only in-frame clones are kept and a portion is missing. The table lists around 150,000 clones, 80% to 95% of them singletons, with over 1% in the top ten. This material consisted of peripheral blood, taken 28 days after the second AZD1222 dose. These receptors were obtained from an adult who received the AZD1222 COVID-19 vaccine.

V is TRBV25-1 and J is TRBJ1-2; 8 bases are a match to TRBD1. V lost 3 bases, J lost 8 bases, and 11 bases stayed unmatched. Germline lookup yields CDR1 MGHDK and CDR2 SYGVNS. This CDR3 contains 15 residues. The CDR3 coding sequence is TGTGCCAGCAGTGAGCACGGGACAGGCACGTCGGGCTACACCTTC. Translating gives CASSEHGTGTSGYTF.

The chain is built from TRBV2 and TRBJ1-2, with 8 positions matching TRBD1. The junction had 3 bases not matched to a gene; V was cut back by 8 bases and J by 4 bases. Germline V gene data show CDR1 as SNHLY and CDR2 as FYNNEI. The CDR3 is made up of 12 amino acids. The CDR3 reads CASGQGPYGYTF. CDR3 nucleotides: TGTGCCAGCGGACAGGGCCCCTATGGCTACACCTTC.

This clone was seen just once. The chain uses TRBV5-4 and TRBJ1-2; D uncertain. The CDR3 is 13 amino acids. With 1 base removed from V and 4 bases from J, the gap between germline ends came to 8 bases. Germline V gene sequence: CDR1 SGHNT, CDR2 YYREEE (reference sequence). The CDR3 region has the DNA TGTGCCAGCAGCTTGACAGAATTCTATGGCTACACCTTC. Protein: CASSLTEFYGYTF.

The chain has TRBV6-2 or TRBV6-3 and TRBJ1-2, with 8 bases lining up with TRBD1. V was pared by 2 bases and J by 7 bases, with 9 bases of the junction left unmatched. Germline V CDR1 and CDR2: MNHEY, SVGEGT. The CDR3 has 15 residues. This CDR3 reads CASSYRQGAWFGYTF. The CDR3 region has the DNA TGTGCCAGCAGTTACCGGCAGGGGGCTTGGTTTGGCTACACCTTC.

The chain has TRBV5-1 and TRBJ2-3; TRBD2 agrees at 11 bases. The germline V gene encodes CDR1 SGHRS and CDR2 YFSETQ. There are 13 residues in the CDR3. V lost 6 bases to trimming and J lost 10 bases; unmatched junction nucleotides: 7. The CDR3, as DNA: TGCGCCAGCATTGGAACTAGCGGGAGCCCGCAGTATTTT. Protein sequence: CASIGTSGSPQYF.

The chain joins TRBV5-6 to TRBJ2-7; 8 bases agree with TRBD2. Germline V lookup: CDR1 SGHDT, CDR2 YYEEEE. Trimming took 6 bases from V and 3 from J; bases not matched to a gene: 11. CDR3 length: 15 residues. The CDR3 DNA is TGTGCCAGCACCCTTTGGGAGGGACTAGGCTACGAGCAGTACTTC. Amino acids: CASTLWEGLGYEQYF.

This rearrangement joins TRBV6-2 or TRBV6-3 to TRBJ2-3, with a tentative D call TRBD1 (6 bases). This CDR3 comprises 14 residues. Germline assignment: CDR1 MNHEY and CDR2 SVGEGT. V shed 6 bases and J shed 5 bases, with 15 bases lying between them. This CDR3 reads CASSWGPSVDTQYF. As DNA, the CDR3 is TGTGCCAGCAGCTGGGGGCCCTCGGTAGATACGCAGTATTTT.

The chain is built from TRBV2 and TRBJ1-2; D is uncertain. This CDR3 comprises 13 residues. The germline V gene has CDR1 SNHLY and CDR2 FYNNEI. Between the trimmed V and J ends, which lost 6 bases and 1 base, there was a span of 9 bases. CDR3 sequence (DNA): TGTGCCAGCAGGGAACGTGATAACTATGGCTACACCTTC. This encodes CASRERDNYGYTF.

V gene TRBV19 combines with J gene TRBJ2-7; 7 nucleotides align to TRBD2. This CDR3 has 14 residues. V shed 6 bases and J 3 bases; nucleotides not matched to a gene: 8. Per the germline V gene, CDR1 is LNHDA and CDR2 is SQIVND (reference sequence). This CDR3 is CASRAGRDYYEQYF. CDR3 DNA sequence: TGTGCCAGTAGGGCGGGCAGGGACTACTACGAGCAGTACTTC.

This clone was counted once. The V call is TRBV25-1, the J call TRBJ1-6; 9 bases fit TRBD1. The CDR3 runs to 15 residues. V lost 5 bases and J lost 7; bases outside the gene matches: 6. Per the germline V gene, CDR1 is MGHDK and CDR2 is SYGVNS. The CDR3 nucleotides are TGTGCCAGCAGTTTATTAGGACAGGGGAATTCACCCCTCCACTTT. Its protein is CASSLLGQGNSPLHF.

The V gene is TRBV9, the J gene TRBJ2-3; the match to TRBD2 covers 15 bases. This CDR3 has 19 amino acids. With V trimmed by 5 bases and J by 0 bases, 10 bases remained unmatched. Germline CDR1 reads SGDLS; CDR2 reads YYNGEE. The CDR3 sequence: CASRKGLAGGETSTDTQYF. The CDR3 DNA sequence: TGTGCCAGCAGAAAGGGACTAGCGGGGGGCGAAACGAGCACAGATACGCAGTATTTT.

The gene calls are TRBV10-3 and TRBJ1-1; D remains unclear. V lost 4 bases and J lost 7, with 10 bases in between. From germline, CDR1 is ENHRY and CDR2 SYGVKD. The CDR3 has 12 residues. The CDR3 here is CAISAASFEAFF. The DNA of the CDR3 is TGTGCCATCAGTGCGGCATCTTTTGAAGCTTTCTTT.

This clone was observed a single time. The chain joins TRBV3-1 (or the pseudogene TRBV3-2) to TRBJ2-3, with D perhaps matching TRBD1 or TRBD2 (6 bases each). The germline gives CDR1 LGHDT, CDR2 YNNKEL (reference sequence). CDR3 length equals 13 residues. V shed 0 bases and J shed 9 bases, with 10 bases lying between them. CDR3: CASSQDMGGTQYF. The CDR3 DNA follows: TGTGCCAGCAGCCAAGACATGGGGGGCACGCAGTATTTT.

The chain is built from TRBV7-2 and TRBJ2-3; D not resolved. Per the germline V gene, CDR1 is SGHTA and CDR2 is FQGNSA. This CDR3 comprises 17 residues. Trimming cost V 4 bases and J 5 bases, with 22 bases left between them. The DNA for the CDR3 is TGTGCCAGCAGCTCCGGCGGTGGAACAGTTGATGTAGATACGCAGTATTTT. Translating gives CASSSGGGTVDVDTQYF. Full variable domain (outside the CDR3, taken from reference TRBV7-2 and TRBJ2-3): GAGVSQSPSNKVTEKGKDVELRCDPISGHTALYWYRQSLGQGLEFLIYFQGNSAPDKSGLPSDRFSAERTGGSVSTLTIQRTQQEDSAVYLCASSSGGGTVDVDTQYFGPGTRLTVL.

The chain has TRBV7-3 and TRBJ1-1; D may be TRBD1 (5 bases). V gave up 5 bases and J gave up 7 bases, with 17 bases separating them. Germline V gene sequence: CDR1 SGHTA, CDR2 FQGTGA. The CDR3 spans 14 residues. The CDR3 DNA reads TGTGCCAGCAGCCCTAATGGGGGTAGCGATGAAGCTTTCTTT. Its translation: CASSPNGGSDEAFF.

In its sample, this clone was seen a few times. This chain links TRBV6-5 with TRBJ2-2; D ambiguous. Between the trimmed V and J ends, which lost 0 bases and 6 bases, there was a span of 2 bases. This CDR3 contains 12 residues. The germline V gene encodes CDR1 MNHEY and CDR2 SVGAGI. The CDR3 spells CASSYSPGELFF. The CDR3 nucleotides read TGTGCCAGCAGTTACTCGCCCGGGGAGCTGTTTTTT.

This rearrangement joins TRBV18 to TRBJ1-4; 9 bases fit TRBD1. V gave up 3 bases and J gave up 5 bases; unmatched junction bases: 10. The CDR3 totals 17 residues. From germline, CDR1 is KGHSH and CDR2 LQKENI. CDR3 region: CASSPRDRVTRNEKLFF. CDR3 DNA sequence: TGTGCCAGCTCACCCCGGGACAGGGTTACCCGGAATGAAAAACTGTTTTTT.

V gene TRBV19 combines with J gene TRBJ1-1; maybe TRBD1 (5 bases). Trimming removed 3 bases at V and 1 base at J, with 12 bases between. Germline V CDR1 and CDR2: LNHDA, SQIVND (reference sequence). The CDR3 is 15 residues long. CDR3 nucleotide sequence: TGTGCCAGTAGTATGGCCAGGGAGAAGAACACTGAAGCTTTCTTT. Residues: CASSMAREKNTEAFF.

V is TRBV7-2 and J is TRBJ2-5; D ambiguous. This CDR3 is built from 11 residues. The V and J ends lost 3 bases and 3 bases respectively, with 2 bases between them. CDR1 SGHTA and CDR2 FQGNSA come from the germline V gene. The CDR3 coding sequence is TGTGCCAGCAGCTTGAAAGAGACCCAGTACTTC. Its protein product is CASSLKETQYF.

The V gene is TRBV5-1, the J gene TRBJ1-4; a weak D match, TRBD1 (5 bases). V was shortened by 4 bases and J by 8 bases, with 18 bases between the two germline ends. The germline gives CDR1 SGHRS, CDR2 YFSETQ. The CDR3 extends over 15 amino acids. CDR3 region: CASSVDRTSTEKLFF. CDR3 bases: TGCGCCAGCAGCGTCGACAGAACGTCGACCGAAAAACTGTTTTTT. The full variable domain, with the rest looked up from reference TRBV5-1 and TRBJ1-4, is KAGVTQTPRYLIKTRGQQVTLSCSPISGHRSVSWYQQTPGQGLQFLFEYFSETQRNKGNFPGRFSGRQFSNSRSEMNVSTLELGDSALYLCASSVDRTSTEKLFFGSGTQLSVL.

CDR3 in DNA: TGTGCCAGCAGCTCACCAGGGCTCGTCACTGAAGCTTTCTTT. It is translated as CASSSPGLVTEAFF. The rearrangement joins TRBV7-3 to TRBJ1-1; tentatively, D is TRBD1 (5 bases). Germline V gene sequence: CDR1 SGHTA, CDR2 FQGTGA. The germline V and J ends were trimmed by 4 bases and 4 bases, with 13 bases remaining between them. This CDR3 region has 14 residues.

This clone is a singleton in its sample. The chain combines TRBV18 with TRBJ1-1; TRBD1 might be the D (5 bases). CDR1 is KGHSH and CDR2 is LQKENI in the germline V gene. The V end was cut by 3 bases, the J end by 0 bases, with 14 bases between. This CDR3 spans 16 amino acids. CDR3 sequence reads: CASSPLGRGLNTEAFF. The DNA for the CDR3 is TGTGCCAGCTCACCCCTGGGGAGGGGCCTGAACACTGAAGCTTTCTTT.